Listed below are T cell receptor beta chains from one sample, sequenced in a study of OX40 agonist ivuxolimab in advanced cancers. This table comes from immunoSEQ multiplex PCR, and its TCRdb copy is limited to in-frame clones, with some not included. Here the sample spans some 70,000 clones, 86% being singletons. This sample comprised CD4+ or CD8+ T cells sorted from blood, obtained in a trial of the OX40 agonist ivuxolimab. The origin of the receptors is an adult with an advanced solid tumor such as melanoma, head and neck, liver or kidney cancer. The CDR3 runs from the conserved cysteine through the conserved F or W. The D gene is left open where the match is weak. Only part of the rows carry a size: once, few, many, or a class if the clone is expanded.

d_call clone_size j_call v_call cdr3_nt cdr3_aa
NA NA TRBJ1-3 TRBV5-1 TGCGCCAGCAGCTTGGTGAGCTCTGGAAACACCATATATTTT CASSLVSSGNTIYF
TRBD1 NA TRBJ2-7 TRBV10-3 TGTGCCATCAGCAAAGCGAAACCGGGACAGAACACCTACGAGCAGTACTTC CAISKAKPGQNTYEQYF
TRBD1 NA TRBJ1-1 TRBV5-1 TGCGCCAGCAGCCAAGACAGGGCCCGCATCACTGAAGCTTTCTTT CASSQDRARITEAFF
NA NA TRBJ1-5 TRBV7-2 TGTGCCAGCAGCTTATCGGGGGGGGATCAGCCCCAGCATTTT CASSLSGGDQPQHF
NA NA TRBJ2-6 TRBV5-5 TGTGCCAGCAGCCAGCAGTTCTCTGGGGCCAACGTCCTGACTTTC CASSQQFSGANVLTF
NA NA TRBJ2-5 TRBV29-1 TGCAGCGTTGATAGGGGCCAAGAGACCCAGTACTTC CSVDRGQETQYF
NA once TRBJ2-1 TRBV7-9 TGTGCCAGCAGCACCTCAGCGAGTAATGAGCAGTTCTTC CASSTSASNEQFF
NA NA TRBJ2-1 TRBV6-1 TGTGCCACCACCCGGGACGGACCCTACAATGAGCAGTTCTTC CATTRDGPYNEQFF
TRBD1 NA TRBJ1-2 TRBV7-2 TGTGCCAGCAGCTCTCCGACAGGGCCCTATGGCTACACCTTC CASSSPTGPYGYTF
TRBD2 NA TRBJ2-7 TRBV18 TGTGCCAGCTCACCTGGACTAGACTCCTACGAGCAGTACTTC CASSPGLDSYEQYF
NA NA TRBJ1-4 TRBV6-5 TGTGCCAGCAGTTTGGGGGCCGCAACTAATGAAAAACTGTTTTTT CASSLGAATNEKLFF
NA NA TRBJ1-2 TRBV10-3 TGTGCCATCAGTGGACGGCAGGGTGAGAATGGCTACACCTTC CAISGRQGENGYTF
TRBD1 NA TRBJ1-2 TRBV5-1 TGCGCCAGCAGCCCACAGGGGGAGTCTGGCTACACCTTC CASSPQGESGYTF
TRBD1 NA TRBJ2-4 TRBV5-1 TGCGCCAGCAGCTCTCCGTACACAGGGGACATTCAGTACTTC CASSSPYTGDIQYF
NA NA TRBJ2-1 TRBV7-2 TGTGCCAGCAGCTCCTTCCAGGGAGTTGAGCAGTTCTTC CASSSFQGVEQFF
NA few TRBJ2-7 TRBV9 TGTGCCAGCAGCGTAGAGTGGGAAGTTTCCGAGCAGTACTTC CASSVEWEVSEQYF
NA NA TRBJ2-1 TRBV6-4 TGTGCCAGCAGTGACAGGGGCCCCCACAATGAGCAGTTCTTC CASSDRGPHNEQFF
NA NA TRBJ1-3 TRBV7-2 TGTGCCTTCTCGCTTGGAAACACCATATATTTT CAFSLGNTIYF
NA NA TRBJ1-1 TRBV5-8 TGTGCCAGCACCCCTCGGGGGCCGAGCCCTGAAGCTTTCTTT CASTPRGPSPEAFF
NA NA TRBJ1-3 TRBV18 TGTGCCAGCTCAGAAGACAGTTTGCTCTCTGGAAACACCATATATTTT CASSEDSLLSGNTIYF
NA NA TRBJ2-2 TRBV2 TGTGCCAGCAGTGAATGGGGCCTTTTCACCGGGGAGCTGTTTTTT CASSEWGLFTGELFF
NA NA TRBJ2-3 TRBV15 TGTGCCACCAGCAGTCGAAAGGTGGGGCGGGGGCCCACAGATACGCAGTATTTT CATSSRKVGRGPTDTQYF
NA NA TRBJ1-2 TRBV10-2 TGCGCCAGCAGTGAGTTCCAGGACCGAAGCTATGGCTACACCTTC CASSEFQDRSYGYTF
NA NA TRBJ1-1 TRBV6-4 TGTGCCAGCAGCGCGGACACTGAAGCTTTCTTT CASSADTEAFF
NA once TRBJ1-1 TRBV4-3 TGCGCCAGCAGCCAAGGTTGGGGGGGGAGGAGCACTGAAGCTTTCTTT CASSQGWGGRSTEAFF
TRBD1 NA TRBJ1-6 TRBV5-4 TGTGCCAGCAGCTTGGTTAGGACAGGGAGCCCCGGGCCCCTTTCACCCCTCCACTTT CASSLVRTGSPGPLSPLHF
TRBD1 NA TRBJ1-5 TRBV7-2 TGTGCCAGCAGAAAGGACAGGGTGAGCAATCAGCCCCAGCATTTT CASRKDRVSNQPQHF
TRBD1 once TRBJ2-1 TRBV16 TGTGCCAGCAGCCAAAGGTTTCCGGGACAGCTCTACAATGAGCAGTTCTTC CASSQRFPGQLYNEQFF
TRBD1 NA TRBJ1-1 TRBV18 TGTGCCAGCTCACCTTCGACAGGGCTGAACACTGAAGCTTTCTTT CASSPSTGLNTEAFF
NA NA TRBJ1-3 TRBV9 TGTGCCAGCAGCCACACAGGGTATCGGAGCTCTGGAAACACCATATATTTT CASSHTGYRSSGNTIYF
NA few TRBJ1-2 TRBV7-2 TGTGCCAGCAGCGGGCGGGACGGATCTCTCTATGGCTACACCTTC CASSGRDGSLYGYTF
NA NA TRBJ2-6 TRBV5-4 TGTGCCAGCAGCTTAGATGTCAGGCTTCTTCCTGGGGCCAACGTCCTGACTTTC CASSLDVRLLPGANVLTF
TRBD1 NA TRBJ2-7 TRBV30 TGTGCCTGGAGTGTATGGACAGGTGAGCAGTACTTC CAWSVWTGEQYF
NA NA TRBJ2-2 TRBV28 TGTGCCAGCAGCGGACAGCACAAGGTCACCGGGGAGCTGTTTTTT CASSGQHKVTGELFF
TRBD1 NA TRBJ2-7 TRBV4-2 TGTGCCAGCAGCCAGAGGGACAGATCCTACGAGCAGTACTTC CASSQRDRSYEQYF
NA NA TRBJ1-3 TRBV30 TGTGCCTGGAGTGTAGGGTCTCCGGGAAACACCATATATTTT CAWSVGSPGNTIYF
TRBD2 NA TRBJ2-5 TRBV6-6 TGTGCCAGCAGTTTAGGACTAGCGGGGCGAGAGACCCAGTACTTC CASSLGLAGRETQYF
NA few TRBJ1-1 TRBV2 TGTGCCAGCGGGGAGGAGCTGAACACTGAAGCTTTCTTT CASGEELNTEAFF
NA NA TRBJ1-4 TRBV5-1 TGCGCCAGCAGCTTGACTGGTGGGAATGAAAAACTGTTTTTT CASSLTGGNEKLFF
NA few TRBJ1-5 TRBV28 TGTGCCAGCAGCCGCGCGTTTCGACAGCCCCAGCATTTT CASSRAFRQPQHF
NA NA TRBJ2-2 TRBV7-3 TGTGCCAGCAGCTTAACAGGGGGAAGTAACGGGGAGCTGTTTTTT CASSLTGGSNGELFF
TRBD1 NA TRBJ2-1 TRBV7-2 TGTGCCAGCAGCTCTTATAGGTGGGAAGGTACAGGGGGGCAGTTCTTC CASSSYRWEGTGGQFF
NA NA TRBJ2-7 TRBV18 TGTGCCAGCTCACCACCTCGGCCGGGTCCCTACGAGCAGTACTTC CASSPPRPGPYEQYF
NA NA TRBJ2-2 TRBV7-2 TGTGCCAGCAGCTTAAGCCGGGACGCCGGGGAGCTGTTTTTT CASSLSRDAGELFF
TRBD1 NA TRBJ1-2 TRBV30 TGTGCCTGGAGTGTACGGAGGGGGCGTGGCTACACCTTC CAWSVRRGRGYTF
NA NA TRBJ2-2 TRBV7-2 TGTGCCAGCAGCTTAGTTGGGGGCAACACCGGGGAGCTGTTTTTT CASSLVGGNTGELFF
TRBD1 NA TRBJ1-2 TRBV6-6 TGTGCCAGCAGCCCCCGACAGGGCCCCTATGGCTACACCTTC CASSPRQGPYGYTF
NA NA TRBJ1-1 TRBV4-1 TGCGCCAGCAGCCACACGACTCTGGACCCATACACTGAAGCTTTCTTT CASSHTTLDPYTEAFF
NA NA TRBJ1-4 TRBV5-1 TGCGCCAGCAGCTTGAGGGCGGGGGAAGGGGAAAAACTGTTTTTT CASSLRAGEGEKLFF
NA NA TRBJ1-5 TRBV7-2 TGTGCCAGCAGCTACGAACCTACAGGCTACACGCAGCCCCAGCATTTT CASSYEPTGYTQPQHF
NA NA TRBJ1-4 TRBV9 TGTGCCAGCAGCACCGGACGGCACGAAAAACTGTTTTTT CASSTGRHEKLFF
TRBD1 NA TRBJ1-1 TRBV15 TGTGCCACCAGCGGGCGGGACAGGGGATGGAACACTGAAGCTTTCTTT CATSGRDRGWNTEAFF
TRBD2 NA TRBJ2-3 TRBV7-2 TGTGCCAGCAGCACCGGGCTAGCGGGGGTCACAGATACGCAGTATTTT CASSTGLAGVTDTQYF
TRBD2 NA TRBJ2-1 TRBV7-2 TGTGCCAGCAGCGCGAGCGGGGGACTGGGAATGTTCTTC CASSASGGLGMFF
NA NA TRBJ2-1 TRBV7-3 TGTGCCAGCAGCTTAAACTTCTACAATGAGCAGTTCTTC CASSLNFYNEQFF
NA once TRBJ1-4 TRBV2 TGTGCCAGCAAGAGGGACTCTAATGAAAAACTGTTTTTT CASKRDSNEKLFF